A single sample gave rise to the 21 T cell receptor beta chains below, sequenced in a study of T-cell reconstitution after alpha-beta-depleted transplantation in children (TCRdb year 2016). Libraries were built with PCR. For sequencing, an Illumina HiSeq 2500 was employed. To normalize quantification of the TCRbeta repertoire, the TCR libraries were built with molecular barcoding that relied on unique molecular identifiers. TCRdb itself trimmed the public reads at Q25 with fastp, ran MiXCR and retained productive beta chains. Merged by CDR3 protein, the rows form single entries marked with the most common genes and DNA. This sample is represented by roughly 340,000 distinct CDR3 sequences; about 17% of them were singletons. 35% to 50% of the sample rests with the top ten. Sample treatment or condition, as interpreted from the label and publication: allogeneic hematopoietic cell transplantation with graft depleted of TCRalphabeta T cells and CD19 B cells.

The sequences come from PBMCs, mostly from graft donor cells, collected 360 days after TCRalphabeta/CD19-depleted stem cell transplant. These receptors all come from a male patient aged 2-15 years who had a stem cell transplant for acute lymphoblastic leukemia, so the T cells may come from the graft donor.

The chain employs TRBV7-8 and TRBJ2-7, with D perhaps given as TRBD1 or TRBD2 (5 bases each). Between the trimmed V and J ends, which lost 5 bases and 4 bases, there was a span of 21 bases. Looked up from germline, CDR1 is SGHVS and CDR2 is FQNEAQ. This CDR3 has 16 residues. CDR3 coding DNA: TGTGCCAGCAGCCCCTCAGCTTGGGGGAGCTCTTACGAGCAGTACTTC. Protein: CASSPSAWGSSYEQYF. The whole variable domain, remainder taken from reference TRBV7-8 and TRBJ2-7, is GAGVSQSPRYKVAKRGQDVALRCDPISGHVSLFWYQQALGQGPEFLTYFQNEAQLDKSGLPSDRFFAERPEGSVSTLKIQRTQQEDSAVYLCASSPSAWGSSYEQYFGPGTRLTVT.

This clonotype was counted between two and nine times. The chain has TRBV11-3 and TRBJ2-1, with 8 bases fitting TRBD2. V shed 5 bases, J shed 7 bases, and the junction held 7 bases outside the gene matches. Germline V gene sequence: CDR1 SGHNT, CDR2 YENEEA. The CDR3 covers 14 residues. This chain's CDR3 is CASSTEAGVNEQFF. The DNA of the CDR3 is TGTGCCAGCAGCACTGAAGCGGGGGTTAATGAGCAGTTCTTC.

This clonotype was observed many times. CDR3 loop: CASSFLPLAGFTDTQYF. DNA for the CDR3: TGTGCCAGCAGCTTCCTTCCACTAGCGGGGTTCACAGATACGCAGTATTTT. This chain uses TRBV5-6 with TRBJ2-3, with 10 bases matching TRBD2. Germline CDR1 and CDR2: SGHDT and YYEEEE. The CDR3 consists of 17 residues. The junction had 8 bases not matched to a gene; V was cut back by 2 bases and J by 2 bases.

CDR3 sequence reads: CASSWIAGAIRETQYF. CDR3 sequence (DNA): TGCGCCAGCAGCTGGATAGCGGGAGCAATCCGGGAGACCCAGTACTTC. V and J are TRBV5-1 and TRBJ2-5, with TRBD2 matching over 9 bases. This CDR3 has 16 amino acids. Germline values: CDR1 SGHRS, CDR2 YFSETQ. Unmatched junction bases numbered 11, after V lost 3 bases and J lost 5 bases.

V and J are TRBV6-5 and TRBJ2-7, with D possibly being TRBD1 (6 bases). With 0 bases removed from V and 5 bases from J, the gap between germline ends came to 20 bases. CDR1 is MNHEY, CDR2 SVGAGI, per germline. This CDR3 comprises 17 residues. In DNA, the CDR3 is TGTGCCAGCAGTTACTCGGGTCCTCAAGGACAGCGCCACGAGCAGTACTTC. It yields the protein CASSYSGPQGQRHEQYF.

This rearrangement joins TRBV15 to TRBJ2-7; D ambiguous. V lost 0 bases and J 4 bases, leaving 10 bases between the germline ends. This CDR3 spans 14 amino acids. Looked up from germline, CDR1 is LNHNV and CDR2 is YYDKDF (reference sequence). The CDR3 DNA is TGTGCCACCAGCAGAGAGCCGACGGCGTACGAGCAGTACTTC. Its translation: CATSREPTAYEQYF.

V is TRBV28 and J is TRBJ1-4; D is uncertain. The CDR3 has 15 residues. CDR1 and CDR2 from the germline V gene are MDHEN and SYDVKM. V lost 5 bases, J lost 8 bases, and 18 bases lay in between. The CDR3: CASSPWPSSREKLFF. For the CDR3, the DNA is TGTGCCAGCAGTCCTTGGCCCTCATCTAGGGAAAAACTGTTTTTT.

J is TRBJ2-1 and V is TRBV6-2 or TRBV6-3; 9 bases are shared with TRBD2. Germline trimming cut 6 bases from V and 8 bases from J; bases unmatched to any gene: 11. The CDR3 sequence is 15 residues long. Germline V gene sequence: CDR1 MNHEY, CDR2 SVGEGT. In DNA, the CDR3 is TGTGCCAGCAGCCGCCCTAGCGGGGCCCTTGATGAGCAGTTCTTC. Encoded protein: CASSRPSGALDEQFF.

This clonotype was observed a few times. V gene TRBV4-1 combines with J gene TRBJ1-1; TRBD1 might be the D (5 bases). Between the trimmed V and J ends, which lost 3 bases and 5 bases, there was a span of 10 bases. This CDR3 contains 13 residues. Looked up from germline, CDR1 is MGHRA and CDR2 is YSYEKL. The CDR3 sequence is CASSHLWGTEAFF. DNA of the CDR3: TGCGCCAGCAGCCACCTCTGGGGGACTGAAGCTTTCTTT.

This clonotype has only a few counts. The J gene is TRBJ1-2, the V gene TRBV10-3; D is unclear. CDR1 and CDR2 (germline): ENHRY, SYGVKD. The CDR3 extends over 13 amino acids. Trimming stripped 2 bases from V and 4 bases from J, with 8 bases between. As DNA, the CDR3 is TGTGCCATCAGTGAGGATGCAGGCTATGGCTACACCTTC. It translates to CAISEDAGYGYTF.

This clonotype was detected only a few times. CDR3 loop: CASSYRDSQETQYF. The CDR3 DNA sequence: TGTGCCAGCAGCTACAGGGACAGCCAAGAGACCCAGTACTTC. The rearrangement joins TRBV13 to TRBJ2-5; 7 positions match TRBD1. Germline V gene lookup returns CDR1 PRHDT and CDR2 FYEKMQ (reference sequence). The junction had 3 bases not matched to a gene; V was cut back by 4 bases and J by 1 base. The CDR3 loop spans 14 amino acids.

This clonotype has at least ten counts. This chain joins TRBV24-1 and TRBJ2-1; 8 bases are shared with TRBD1. Per the germline V gene, CDR1 is KGHDR and CDR2 is SFDVKD. The trim removed 2 bases at V and 7 bases at J, leaving 6 bases unmatched. This CDR3 contains 15 residues. CDR3 DNA sequence: TGTGCCACCAGTGATTCGAGGACAGGGCTAAATGAGCAGTTCTTC. Its translation is CATSDSRTGLNEQFF.

This rearrangement joins TRBV10-2 to TRBJ2-2; 14 bases map to TRBD2. Trimming removed 0 bases from V and 6 bases from J; junction bases left unmatched: 6. Germline lookup yields CDR1 WSHSY and CDR2 SAAADI. CDR3 length: 18 amino acids. The CDR3 DNA sequence: TGCGCCAGCAGTGAGTCGGGACTAGCGGGAGAGCGGGCCGGGGAGCTGTTTTTT. This gives the protein CASSESGLAGERAGELFF.

V and J are TRBV7-2 and TRBJ2-1; TRBD2 agrees at 10 bases. This CDR3 comprises 14 residues. Unmatched junction bases numbered 4, after V lost 5 bases and J lost 6 bases. Germline V lookup: CDR1 SGHTA, CDR2 FQGNSA. CDR3 nucleotide sequence: TGTGCCAGCAGCCGGACTAGCGGTTCCAATGAGCAGTTCTTC. It translates to CASSRTSGSNEQFF.

V and J are TRBV28 and TRBJ2-5; D tentatively reads TRBD1 or TRBD2 (5 bases each). The V end lost 5 bases, the J end lost 0 bases, and 13 bases lay between the germline ends. Germline V gene lookup returns CDR1 MDHEN and CDR2 SYDVKM. The CDR3 covers 15 residues. The CDR3 spells CASSRRDGYQETQYF. The CDR3 DNA is TGTGCCAGCAGTCGCAGGGACGGATACCAAGAGACCCAGTACTTC.

V gene TRBV7-8 combines with J gene TRBJ2-3, with 9 bases that match TRBD2. CDR1 and CDR2 (germline): SGHVS, FQNEAQ. V trimming: 6 bases; J trimming: 5 bases; junction bases outside the gene matches: 3. This CDR3 is built from 13 residues. This CDR3 reads CASRGGRGDTQYF. Written as DNA, the CDR3 is TGTGCCAGCAGAGGCGGGAGGGGAGATACGCAGTATTTT.

This clonotype was counted at least ten times. The chain employs TRBV6-5 and TRBJ2-4; 7 bases are shared with TRBD2. This CDR3 spans 17 amino acids. Germline CDR1 is MNHEY and CDR2 is SVGAGI. The J segment lost 0 bases and the V segment lost 2 bases, leaving 7 bases of the junction unmatched. The CDR3 DNA sequence: TGTGCCAGCAGTTACGGTTGGCGCGGGAGAGCCAAAAACATTCAGTACTTC. Its protein is CASSYGWRGRAKNIQYF.

The J gene is TRBJ2-5, the V gene TRBV6-2 or TRBV6-3; perhaps TRBD2 as D (5 bases). This CDR3 has 13 amino acids. The V gene's germline CDR1 is MNHEY and CDR2 SVGEGT. V was cut by 1 base and J by 4 bases, with 7 bases left in between. CDR3 bases: TGTGCCAGCAGTTACTTGGCGGGAGAGACCCAGTACTTC. Amino acids: CASSYLAGETQYF.

In this sample, this clonotype turned up a few times. The chain has TRBV12-3 or TRBV12-4 and TRBJ2-5; the D gene is possibly TRBD2 (6 bases). V was shortened by 1 base and J by 5 bases, with 17 bases between the two germline ends. The CDR3 has 16 residues. The CDR3 region is CASSLGGGIAGETQYF. As DNA, the CDR3 is TGTGCCAGCAGTTTAGGAGGCGGGATCGCCGGGGAGACCCAGTACTTC.

This clonotype was detected many times. The chain couples TRBV11-1 to TRBJ2-5; no clear D. Germline V gene data show CDR1 as SGHAT and CDR2 as FQDESV (reference sequence). Trimming pared 1 base from V and 1 base from J, leaving 19 bases between. The CDR3 runs to 18 residues. CDR3 amino acids: CASSLGYGTKESQETQYF. The CDR3 nucleotides read TGTGCCAGCAGCTTAGGGTATGGTACCAAAGAGAGCCAAGAGACCCAGTACTTC.

The sample holds many counts of this clonotype. J is TRBJ1-1 and V is TRBV14, with no clear D. Trimming took 0 bases from V and 10 from J, leaving 12 bases between them. The CDR3 sequence is 13 residues long. CDR1 and CDR2 from the germline V gene are SGHDN and FVKESK. CDR3 sequence reads: CASSQDSRVGAFF. DNA of the CDR3: TGTGCCAGCAGCCAAGATTCTCGGGTGGGAGCTTTCTTT.